What follows are 22 T cell receptor beta chains derived from one specimen sequenced in a study of T-cell reconstitution after alpha-beta-depleted transplantation in children. The authors prepared the TCRbeta library with unique molecular identifiers. TCRdb ran MiXCR on the PCR reads and lists one entry per CDR3 protein. The data show about 980,000 distinct CDR3 sequences, roughly 29% seen once. This specimen consisted of PBMCs, mostly from graft donor cells, obtained 360 days after TCRalphabeta/CD19-depleted stem cell transplant. Receptors originate from a boy in the first two years of life who had a stem cell transplant for SCID, so the T cells may come from the graft donor.

The V gene is TRBV20-1, the J gene TRBJ2-7, with TRBD2 identical over 12 bases. V lost 6 bases and J lost 4; bases outside the gene matches: 4. The CDR3 consists of 13 residues. Germline-derived CDR1 and CDR2 are DFQATT and SNEGSKA (reference sequence). The CDR3 nucleotides are TGCAGTGCCCCGACTAGCGGGGGTTACGAGCAGTACTTC. Translating it yields CSAPTSGGYEQYF.

This clonotype was observed a handful of times. The V and J genes are TRBV7-2 and TRBJ2-1; 9 nucleotides match TRBD2. Germline-derived CDR1 and CDR2 are SGHTA and FQGNSA. Trimming at V came to 1 base and at J to 9 bases, leaving 4 bases not matched to a gene. The CDR3 has 14 amino acids. CDR3 amino acids: CASSLVALAGEQFF. In DNA form, the CDR3 reads TGTGCCAGCAGCTTAGTCGCACTAGCGGGTGAGCAGTTCTTC.

This clonotype came up many times. The rearrangement links TRBV5-1 to TRBJ2-7; TRBD2 is a possible D gene (6 bases). Germline V gene data show CDR1 as SGHRS and CDR2 as YFSETQ. The CDR3 covers 14 residues. With 0 bases removed from V and 2 bases from J, the gap between germline ends came to 9 bases. The CDR3 is CASSLVAGTYEQYF. CDR3 DNA sequence: TGCGCCAGCAGCTTGGTTGCGGGGACCTACGAGCAGTACTTC.

V usage is TRBV4-2 and J usage is TRBJ2-1, with 9 bases that match TRBD2. The CDR3 runs to 16 residues. The junction had 4 bases not matched to a gene; V was cut back by 0 bases and J by 4 bases. Germline lookup yields CDR1 LGHNA and CDR2 YNFKEQ. The CDR3 spells CASSQESSGGYNEQFF. CDR3 coding DNA: TGTGCCAGCAGCCAAGAGAGTAGCGGGGGTTACAATGAGCAGTTCTTC.

This clonotype was detected a few times. The V gene is TRBV29-1, the J gene TRBJ1-2; TRBD1 is a possible D gene (6 bases). This CDR3 spans 12 amino acids. Germline CDR1 SQVTM, CDR2 ANQGSEA. V lost 6 bases and J 3 bases, leaving 11 bases between the germline ends. CDR3 in amino acids: CSVSGHYYGYTF. CDR3 in DNA: TGCAGCGTATCGGGACATTACTATGGCTACACCTTC.

CDR3 residues: CASSQESGGPTDTQYF. DNA for the CDR3: TGTGCCAGCAGCCAAGAGAGCGGGGGCCCCACAGATACGCAGTATTTT. This chain uses TRBV3-1 with TRBJ2-3; 8 positions agree with TRBD2. Germline CDR1 LGHDT, CDR2 YNNKEL (reference sequence). The V gene end was trimmed by 0 bases and the J gene end by 2 bases; junction bases not matched to a gene: 4. The CDR3 is 16 amino acids.

The chain couples TRBV12-3 or TRBV12-4 to TRBJ1-5, with D uncertain. This CDR3 is built from 15 residues. V lost 3 bases, J lost 5 bases, and 14 bases lay in between. The CDR3 spells CASSLSGPDHQPQHF. DNA of the CDR3: TGTGCCAGCAGTTTGTCAGGCCCGGACCATCAGCCCCAGCATTTT.

A few counts support this clonotype. The gene calls are TRBV24-1 and TRBJ2-5; 10 nucleotides line up with TRBD2. V lost 3 bases, J lost 4 bases, and 7 bases stayed unmatched. Germline assignment: CDR1 KGHDR and CDR2 SFDVKD. The CDR3 contains 16 residues. DNA for the CDR3: TGTGCCACCAGTGATGGAGCGGGGGGGCCTTTAGAGACCCAGTACTTC. This sequence encodes CATSDGAGGPLETQYF.

This clonotype has more than one count but fewer than ten. The chain carries TRBV7-2 and TRBJ2-3; D is unresolved. CDR3 length: 14 residues. Germline CDR1 and CDR2: SGHTA and FQGNSA. V lost 5 bases and J 6 bases, leaving 15 bases between the germline ends. CDR3 sequence: CASSVDIEADTQYF. The DNA for the CDR3 is TGTGCCAGCAGCGTTGATATTGAAGCTGATACGCAGTATTTT. The full variable domain, with the rest looked up from reference TRBV7-2 and TRBJ2-3, is GAGVSQSPSNKVTEKGKDVELRCDPISGHTALYWYRQSLGQGLEFLIYFQGNSAPDKSGLPSDRFSAERTGGSVSTLTIQRTQQEDSAVYLCASSVDIEADTQYFGPGTRLTVL.

This chain joins TRBV20-1 and TRBJ1-4; 9 bases agree with TRBD1. V trimming: 6 bases; J trimming: 8 bases; junction bases outside the gene matches: 7. Germline-derived CDR1 and CDR2 are DFQATT and SNEGSKA (reference sequence). The CDR3 loop spans 13 amino acids. CDR3 protein: CSAPDRGGEKLFF. CDR3 nucleotide sequence: TGCAGTGCCCCGGACAGGGGAGGGGAAAAACTGTTTTTT.

This clonotype was seen a handful of times. The chain is built from TRBV5-1 and TRBJ2-1; either TRBD1 or TRBD2 may supply D (5 bases each). CDR3 size: 16 residues. Trimming took off 0 bases at V and 3 bases at J, with 13 bases between the two ends. From germline, CDR1 is SGHRS and CDR2 YFSETQ. This CDR3 reads CASSLVPGTGYNEQFF. CDR3 nucleotides: TGCGCCAGCAGCTTGGTCCCCGGGACGGGCTACAATGAGCAGTTCTTC.

This clonotype was recorded a few times. V gene TRBV7-2 combines with J gene TRBJ2-7, with a weak D call TRBD1 (5 bases). Germline assignment: CDR1 SGHTA and CDR2 FQGNSA. V shed 1 base and J shed 2 bases, with 12 bases lying between them. CDR3 length equals 15 residues. The CDR3 protein is CASSLEVSRAYEQYF. The CDR3 DNA is TGTGCCAGCAGCTTAGAAGTATCCAGGGCCTACGAGCAGTACTTC.

This clonotype was recorded a few times. The chain has TRBV11-1 and TRBJ2-7; D possibly corresponds to TRBD1 (6 bases). The V gene's germline CDR1 is SGHAT and CDR2 FQDESV (reference sequence). V gave up 1 base and J gave up 0 bases, with 22 bases separating them. This CDR3 spans 19 amino acids. This CDR3 reads CASSLVPKALTGISYEQYF. The CDR3, as DNA: TGTGCCAGCAGCTTAGTCCCGAAGGCCCTGACAGGAATCTCCTACGAGCAGTACTTC.

This clonotype was seen a handful of times. This chain links TRBV5-1 with TRBJ1-3; the D is unclear. The CDR3 covers 15 residues. The V end was cut by 5 bases, the J end by 4 bases, with 16 bases between. Germline V CDR1 and CDR2: SGHRS, YFSETQ. CDR3 residues: CASRSAGSSGNTIYF. CDR3 coding DNA: TGCGCCAGCAGGTCGGCAGGCTCTTCGGGAAACACCATATATTTT.

V gene TRBV7-9 combines with J gene TRBJ2-1, with D possibly being TRBD2 (6 bases). Germline CDR1 SEHNR, CDR2 FQNEAQ (reference sequence). CDR3 length: 16 residues. V gave up 2 bases and J gave up 0 bases, with 11 bases separating them. CDR3 in amino acids: CASSLLGTLSYNEQFF. CDR3 nucleotide sequence: TGTGCCAGCAGCTTACTCGGGACTCTCTCCTACAATGAGCAGTTCTTC.

The chain couples TRBV19 to TRBJ2-7; possibly TRBD1 or TRBD2 for D (5 bases each). Germline CDR1 and CDR2: LNHDA and SQIVND (reference sequence). The CDR3 has 14 residues. The V and J ends lost 3 bases and 4 bases respectively, with 13 bases between them. The CDR3 nucleotides are TGTGCCAGTAGTATCCTCGGGGACGGATACGAGCAGTACTTC. Translation gives CASSILGDGYEQYF.

The genes are TRBV20-1 and TRBJ1-2; 9 positions agree with TRBD1. This CDR3 contains 14 residues. V dropped 6 bases and J dropped 2; count of bases not matched to a gene: 7. The germline V gene has CDR1 DFQATT and CDR2 SNEGSKA (reference sequence). CDR3 DNA: TGCAGTGCCGGAGGGGGGACAGGGAACTATGGCTACACCTTC. Encoded protein: CSAGGGTGNYGYTF.

The V gene is TRBV28, the J gene TRBJ1-4; D gene unclear. Germline V gene sequence: CDR1 MDHEN, CDR2 SYDVKM. CDR3 length: 17 amino acids. V lost 4 bases and J 0 bases, leaving 15 bases between the germline ends. CDR3 coding DNA: TGTGCCAGCAGTTACTTCAAGAGGGCGGCAACTAATGAAAAACTGTTTTTT. Translated: CASSYFKRAATNEKLFF. Full variable domain (outside the CDR3, taken from reference TRBV28 and TRBJ1-4): DVKVTQSSRYLVKRTGEKVFLECVQDMDHENMFWYRQDPGLGLRLIYFSYDVKMKEKGDIPEGYSVSREKKERFSLILESASTNQTSMYLCASSYFKRAATNEKLFFGSGTQLSVL.

In its sample, this clonotype was seen a few times. The chain combines TRBV4-1 with TRBJ2-7, with D perhaps assigned TRBD1 or TRBD2 (6 bases each). Germline V lookup: CDR1 MGHRA, CDR2 YSYEKL. Trimming shortened V by 1 base and J by 5 bases, and 9 bases separated the two germline ends. This CDR3 region has 13 residues. The CDR3 loop reads CASSQVRGDEQYF. CDR3 nucleotides: TGCGCCAGCAGCCAAGTTAGGGGGGACGAGCAGTACTTC.

The chain employs TRBV7-8 and TRBJ1-2; 7 nucleotides line up with TRBD1. The CDR3 runs 16 residues. V trimming: 2 bases; J trimming: 4 bases; junction bases outside the gene matches: 10. Germline CDR1 and CDR2: SGHVS and FQNEAQ. CDR3 loop: CASSLTHRQGSYGYTF. CDR3 nucleotides: TGTGCCAGCAGCTTAACACACCGACAGGGCTCCTATGGCTACACCTTC.

This chain uses TRBV12-3 or TRBV12-4 with TRBJ2-5; perhaps TRBD1 as D (6 bases). V lost 5 bases and J 1 base, leaving 20 bases between the germline ends. This CDR3 comprises 17 residues. The CDR3 region has the DNA TGTGCCAGCAGTACCGGCAGGGGACAAGGGGCCCAAGAGACCCAGTACTTC. As protein: CASSTGRGQGAQETQYF.

The V gene is TRBV7-2, the J gene TRBJ2-3; possible D gene TRBD2, 6 bases. The ends were cut back, 5 bases at V and 4 bases at J, with 22 bases in the middle. This CDR3 spans 17 amino acids. Germline lookup yields CDR1 SGHTA and CDR2 FQGNSA. The CDR3: CASSRNSLARRADTQYF. The CDR3 nucleotides read TGTGCCAGCAGCCGAAATAGTCTAGCGCGGAGGGCAGATACGCAGTATTTT. The full variable domain, rest sourced from reference TRBV7-2 and TRBJ2-3, is GAGVSQSPSNKVTEKGKDVELRCDPISGHTALYWYRQSLGQGLEFLIYFQGNSAPDKSGLPSDRFSAERTGGSVSTLTIQRTQQEDSAVYLCASSRNSLARRADTQYFGPGTRLTVL.